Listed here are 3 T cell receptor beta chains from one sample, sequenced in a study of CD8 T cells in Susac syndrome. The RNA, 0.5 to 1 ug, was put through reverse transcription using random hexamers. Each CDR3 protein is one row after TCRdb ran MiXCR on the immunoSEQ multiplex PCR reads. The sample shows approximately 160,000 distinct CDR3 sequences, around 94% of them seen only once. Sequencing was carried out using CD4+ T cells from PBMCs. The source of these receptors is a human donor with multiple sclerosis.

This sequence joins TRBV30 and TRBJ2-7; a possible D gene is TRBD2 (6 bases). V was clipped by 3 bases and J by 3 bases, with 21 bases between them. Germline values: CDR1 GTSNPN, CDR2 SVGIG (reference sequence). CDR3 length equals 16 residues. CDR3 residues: CAWSHGLPEIGYEQYF. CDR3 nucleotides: TGTGCCTGGAGCCACGGACTACCGGAGATAGGCTACGAGCAGTACTTC.

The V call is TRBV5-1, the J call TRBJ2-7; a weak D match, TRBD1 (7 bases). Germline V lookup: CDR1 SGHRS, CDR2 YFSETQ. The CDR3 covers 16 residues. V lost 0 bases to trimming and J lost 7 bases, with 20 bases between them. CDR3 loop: CASSLVAGTEEGEQYF. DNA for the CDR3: TGCGCCAGCAGCTTGGTGGCGGGGACAGAAGAAGGGGAGCAGTACTTC.

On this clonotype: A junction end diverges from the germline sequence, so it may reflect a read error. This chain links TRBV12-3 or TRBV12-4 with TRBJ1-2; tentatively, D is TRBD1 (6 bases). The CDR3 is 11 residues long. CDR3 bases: TGTGCCAGCAGTTTACGCAGGGGCGAACTCTTC. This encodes CASSLRRGELF.